This T cell receptor (beta chain) was retrieved from a study of blood T cells in healthy people across ages. The CDR3 loop spans 12 amino acids. The V gene's germline CDR1 is LNHDA and CDR2 SQIVND (reference sequence). Trimming stripped 4 bases from V and 4 bases from J, with 5 bases between. This clonotype has a handful of counts. A sample-barcoded 5' primer and a J-beta primer mix were used in a second PCR of roughly 7 to 12 cycles. TCRdb reanalysed the 5' RACE reads using MiXCR and keeps one entry per CDR3 protein. The data contain over 550,000 distinct CDR3 sequences, roughly 30% of them singletons. Each sample yielded at least 6.5 million isolated PBMCs.

This clonotype originated in a woman aged 80 or over in good health. Sequencing was carried out using blood. The chain joins TRBV19 to TRBJ1-5; maybe TRBD1 (5 bases). CDR3 protein: CASSKGNQPQHF. The CDR3 nucleotides are TGTGCCAGTAGTAAGGGGAATCAGCCCCAGCATTTT.